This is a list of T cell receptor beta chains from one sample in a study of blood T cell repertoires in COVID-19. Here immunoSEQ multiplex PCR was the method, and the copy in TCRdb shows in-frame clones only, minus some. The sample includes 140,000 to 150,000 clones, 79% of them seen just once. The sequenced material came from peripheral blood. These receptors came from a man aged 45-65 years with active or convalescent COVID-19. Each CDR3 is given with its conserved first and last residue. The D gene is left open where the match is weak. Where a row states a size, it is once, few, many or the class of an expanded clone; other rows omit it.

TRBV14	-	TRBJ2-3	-	CASSQDLSTDTQYF	TGTGCCAGCAGCCAAGATCTAAGCACAGATACGCAGTATTTT
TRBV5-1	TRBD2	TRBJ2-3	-	CASSLTGLAGGSDTQYF	TGCGCCAGCAGCTTGACTGGACTAGCGGGAGGATCGGATACGCAGTATTTT
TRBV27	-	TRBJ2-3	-	CASSFLRSSTDTQYF	TGTGCCAGCAGTTTTCTTCGGAGTAGCACAGATACGCAGTATTTT
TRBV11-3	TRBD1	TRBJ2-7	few	CASSLGTGTGYDEQYF	TGTGCCAGCAGCTTAGGAACCGGGACAGGGTACGACGAGCAGTACTTC
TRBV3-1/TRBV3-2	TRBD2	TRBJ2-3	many	CASSPGTVWTVEGTSFQGTQYF	TGTGCCAGCAGCCCCGGAACTGTCTGGACAGTGGAGGGGACTAGCTTCCAGGGTACGCAGTATTTT
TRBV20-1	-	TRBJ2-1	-	CSELGTNEQFF	TGCAGTGAGCTAGGAACAAATGAGCAGTTCTTC
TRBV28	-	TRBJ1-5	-	CASSKTTGYQPQHF	TGTGCCAGCAGCAAAACTACCGGGTATCAGCCCCAGCATTTT
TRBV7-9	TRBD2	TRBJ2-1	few	CASSRSGNEQFF	TGTGCCAGCAGCCGTAGCGGGAATGAGCAGTTCTTC
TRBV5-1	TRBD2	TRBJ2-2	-	CASSPTSGIGGELFF	TGCGCCAGCAGTCCGACTAGCGGGATTGGCGGGGAGCTGTTTTTT
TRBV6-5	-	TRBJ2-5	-	CASSKPRAQGETQYF	TGTGCCAGCAGTAAACCCCGGGCCCAGGGTGAGACCCAGTACTTC
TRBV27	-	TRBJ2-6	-	CASSLTLPSGANVLTF	TGTGCCAGCAGCCTAACCTTACCCTCTGGGGCCAACGTCCTGACTTTC
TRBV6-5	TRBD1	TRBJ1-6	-	CASRPDRARSSPLHF	TGTGCCAGCAGGCCCGACAGGGCCCGGAGTTCACCCCTCCACTTT
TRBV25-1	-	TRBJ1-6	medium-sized	CASSESRSPLHF	TGTGCCAGCAGTGAGAGTCGTTCACCCCTCCACTTT
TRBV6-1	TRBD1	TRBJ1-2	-	CASSDWDRGYGYTF	TGTGCCAGCAGTGATTGGGACAGGGGCTATGGCTACACCTTC
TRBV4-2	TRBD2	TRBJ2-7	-	CASSRGSGRAYEQYF	TGTGCCAGCAGCCGGGGTAGCGGGAGAGCCTACGAGCAGTACTTC
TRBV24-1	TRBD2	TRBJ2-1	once	CATSDATSGRSSYNEQFF	TGTGCCACCAGTGATGCGACTAGCGGGAGGAGCTCCTACAATGAGCAGTTCTTC
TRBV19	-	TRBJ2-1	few	CASNLGRGSSYNEQFF	TGTGCCAGTAACCTAGGGCGGGGCAGCTCCTACAATGAGCAGTTCTTC
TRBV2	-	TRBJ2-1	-	CASSEVAANEQFF	TGTGCCAGCAGTGAAGTTGCGGCCAATGAGCAGTTCTTC
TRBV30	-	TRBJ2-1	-	CAWDLGGLRFF	TGTGCCTGGGACTTGGGGGGGCTACGGTTCTTC
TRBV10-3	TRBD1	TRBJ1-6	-	CAISESRGRTDSPLHF	TGTGCCATCAGTGAGTCTAGGGGGCGTACAGATTCACCCCTCCACTTT
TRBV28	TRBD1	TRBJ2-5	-	CASSLGRGRETQYF	TGTGCCAGCAGTTTGGGCAGGGGGCGAGAGACCCAGTACTTC
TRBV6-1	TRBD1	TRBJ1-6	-	CASSEARGGGSPLHF	TGTGCCAGCAGTGAAGCGCGAGGGGGCGGTTCACCCCTCCACTTT
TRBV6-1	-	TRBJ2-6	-	CASSDTGANVLTF	TGTGCCAGCAGTGATACTGGGGCCAACGTCCTGACTTTC
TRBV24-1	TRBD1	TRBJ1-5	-	CATSDRGQGIKGSNQPQHF	TGTGCCACCAGTGACCGCGGACAGGGAATTAAGGGGAGCAATCAGCCCCAGCATTTT
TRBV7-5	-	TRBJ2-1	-	CVRSPGLAEGYNEQFF	TGTGTCAGAAGCCCCGGACTAGCGGAGGGATACAATGAGCAGTTCTTC
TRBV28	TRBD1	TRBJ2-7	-	CASTPGGSYEQYF	TGTGCCAGCACCCCAGGGGGATCCTACGAGCAGTACTTC
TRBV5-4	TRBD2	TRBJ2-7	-	CASSTGTSDYEQYF	TGTGCCAGCAGCACCGGGACTAGTGACTACGAGCAGTACTTC
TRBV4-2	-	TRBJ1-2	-	CASSQEGQLLNYGYTF	TGTGCCAGCAGCCAAGAAGGACAGCTACTAAACTATGGCTACACCTTC
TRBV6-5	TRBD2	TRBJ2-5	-	CASSYSLAVETQYF	TGTGCCAGCAGTTACAGTCTAGCGGTAGAGACCCAGTACTTC
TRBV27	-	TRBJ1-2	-	CASSFGLSSNYGYTF	TGTGCCAGCAGTTTCGGACTATCATCTAACTATGGCTACACCTTC
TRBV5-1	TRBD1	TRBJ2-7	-	CASSLVQGAHEQYF	TGCGCCAGCAGCTTGGTACAGGGGGCCCACGAGCAGTACTTC
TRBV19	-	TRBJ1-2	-	CASSIWGRDGYTF	TGTGCCAGTAGTATATGGGGCCGGGATGGCTACACCTTC
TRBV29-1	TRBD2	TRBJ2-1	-	CSVSTSGSYEQFF	TGCAGCGTATCAACTAGCGGGAGCTATGAGCAGTTCTTC
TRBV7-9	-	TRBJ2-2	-	CASSSSPLADTGELFF	TGTGCCAGCAGCTCCTCCCCTCTGGCGGACACCGGGGAGCTGTTTTTT
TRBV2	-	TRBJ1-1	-	CASSARTVNTEAFF	TGTGCCAGCAGTGCTCGGACAGTCAACACTGAAGCTTTCTTT
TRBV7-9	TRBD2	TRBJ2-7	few	CASSPGLAGVYEQYF	TGTGCCAGCAGCCCCGGACTAGCGGGAGTATATGAGCAGTACTTC
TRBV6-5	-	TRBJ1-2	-	CASSPDRAGGYTF	TGTGCCAGCAGTCCCGACCGGGCGGGTGGCTACACCTTC
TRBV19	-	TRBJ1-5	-	CASSIAQRYSNQPQHF	TGTGCCAGTAGTATTGCACAGCGGTATAGCAATCAGCCCCAGCATTTT
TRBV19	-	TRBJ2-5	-	CASSSPRRAELGETQYF	TGTGCCAGTAGTAGTCCCAGGAGAGCGGAGCTTGGGGAGACCCAGTACTTC
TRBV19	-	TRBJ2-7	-	CASSIERRAEQYF	TGTGCCAGTAGTATTGAACGGAGGGCGGAGCAGTACTTT
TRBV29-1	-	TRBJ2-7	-	CSVEAGAWDEQYF	TGCAGCGTTGAAGCAGGGGCATGGGACGAGCAGTACTTC
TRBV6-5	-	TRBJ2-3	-	CASSSLSTDTQYF	TGTGCCAGCAGTTCCCTCTCGACAGATACGCAGTATTTT
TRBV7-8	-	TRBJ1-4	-	CASSLPGSPGNEKLFF	TGTGCCAGCAGCTTACCGGGGTCACCGGGTAATGAAAAACTGTTTTTT
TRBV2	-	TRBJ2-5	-	CASTLDRHMLGTQYF	TGTGCCAGCACTCTCGACAGACACATGCTTGGGACCCAGTACTTC
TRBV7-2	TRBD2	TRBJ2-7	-	CASSEGLAVYEQYF	TGTGCCAGCAGCGAGGGACTAGCGGTCTACGAGCAGTACTTC
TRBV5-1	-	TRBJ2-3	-	CASSLVRTSTDTQYF	TGCGCCAGCAGCTTGGTTAGAACTAGCACAGATACGCAGTATTTT
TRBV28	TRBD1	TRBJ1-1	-	CASSFGGQGAYSEAFF	TGTGCCAGCAGTTTCGGGGGACAGGGGGCTTATTCCGAAGCTTTCTTT
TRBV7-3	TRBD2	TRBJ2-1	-	CASSSSGRAGSNEQFF	TGTGCCAGCAGCTCTAGCGGACGGGCAGGGTCCAATGAGCAGTTCTTC
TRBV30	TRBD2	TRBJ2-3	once	CAWGTGTSLDTQYF	TGTGCCTGGGGAACCGGGACTAGCTTAGATACGCAGTATTTT
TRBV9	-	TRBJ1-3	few	CASSGEGEPSGNTIYF	TGTGCCAGCAGCGGAGAGGGGGAGCCCTCTGGAAACACCATATATTTT
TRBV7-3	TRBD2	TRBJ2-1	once	CASSPALSGPYNEQFF	TGTGCCAGCAGCCCGGCCCTTAGCGGGCCCTACAATGAGCAGTTCTTC
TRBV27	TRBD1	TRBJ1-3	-	CASSLGTGFSGNTIYF	TGTGCCAGCAGTTTAGGGACAGGCTTCTCTGGAAACACCATATATTTT
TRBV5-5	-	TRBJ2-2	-	CASSFSTATGELFF	TGTGCCAGCAGCTTCAGCACAGCCACCGGGGAGCTGTTTTTT
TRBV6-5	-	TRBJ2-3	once	CASSYSGTQYF	TGTGCCAGCAGTTACTCCGGTACGCAGTATTTT